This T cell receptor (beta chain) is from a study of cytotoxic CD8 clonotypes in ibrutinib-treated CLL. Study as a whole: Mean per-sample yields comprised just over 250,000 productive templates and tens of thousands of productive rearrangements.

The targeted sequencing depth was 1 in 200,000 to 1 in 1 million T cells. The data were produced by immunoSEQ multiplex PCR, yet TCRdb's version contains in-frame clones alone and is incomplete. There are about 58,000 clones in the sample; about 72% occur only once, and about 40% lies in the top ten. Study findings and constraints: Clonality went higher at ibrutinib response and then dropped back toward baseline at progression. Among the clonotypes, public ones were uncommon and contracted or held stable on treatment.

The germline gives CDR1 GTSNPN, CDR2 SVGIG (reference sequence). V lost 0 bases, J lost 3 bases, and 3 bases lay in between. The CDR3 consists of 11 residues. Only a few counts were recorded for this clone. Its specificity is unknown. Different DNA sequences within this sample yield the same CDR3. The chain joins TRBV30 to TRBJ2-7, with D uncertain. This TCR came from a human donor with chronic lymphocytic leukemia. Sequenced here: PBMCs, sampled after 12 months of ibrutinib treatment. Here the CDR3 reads CAWSVLYEQYF. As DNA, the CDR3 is TGTGCCTGGAGTGTACTCTACGAGCAGTACTTC.